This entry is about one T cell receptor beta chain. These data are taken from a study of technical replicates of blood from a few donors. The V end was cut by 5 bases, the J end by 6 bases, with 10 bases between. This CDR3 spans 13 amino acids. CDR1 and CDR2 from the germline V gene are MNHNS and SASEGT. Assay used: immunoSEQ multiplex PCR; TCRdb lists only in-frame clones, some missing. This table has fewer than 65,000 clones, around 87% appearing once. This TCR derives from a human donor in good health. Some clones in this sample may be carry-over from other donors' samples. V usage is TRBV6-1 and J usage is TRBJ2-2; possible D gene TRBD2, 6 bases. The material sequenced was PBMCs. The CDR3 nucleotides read TGTGCCAGCAGTCAAGGGGAGGCCGGGGAGCTGTTTTTT. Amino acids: CASSQGEAGELFF.